Below are 27 T cell receptor beta chains sequenced from a single sample in a study of Ad26.COV2.S vaccination and SARS-CoV-2 variants. Assay: immunoSEQ multiplex PCR; the TCRdb copy retains only in-frame clones and omits some. The sample records more than 85,000 clones, around 81% being singletons. Specimen: peripheral blood, collected after recovery from COVID-19. These receptor sequences come from a human donor who had recovered from COVID-19.

This clone was counted between two and nine times. The CDR3 here is CAWSVLESNQPQHF. CDR3 in DNA: TGTGCCTGGAGTGTACTAGAGAGCAATCAGCCCCAGCATTTT. V usage is TRBV30 and J usage is TRBJ1-5; the D is unclear. The CDR3 is 14 amino acids. Per the germline V gene, CDR1 is GTSNPN and CDR2 is SVGIG (reference sequence). Between the trimmed V and J ends, which lost 0 bases and 1 base, there was a span of 7 bases.

V gene TRBV10-2 combines with J gene TRBJ1-2, with D possibly being TRBD1 (6 bases). Germline CDR1 and CDR2: WSHSY and SAAADI. The V gene lost 2 bases and the J gene lost 4 bases, with 14 bases spanning the gap. The CDR3 has 15 amino acids. CDR3 DNA sequence: TGCGCCAGCAGTGAGGAGGAACAGGGACTCTATGGCTACACCTTC. This gives the protein CASSEEEQGLYGYTF.

V and J are TRBV6-2 or TRBV6-3 and TRBJ1-1, with a tentative D call TRBD1 (5 bases). Germline CDR1 is MNHEY and CDR2 is SVGEGT. The V end lost 8 bases, the J end lost 5 bases, and 24 bases lay between the germline ends. This CDR3 has 16 amino acids. The CDR3 protein is CASGQMRRGVWTEAFF. The CDR3 DNA follows: TGTGCCAGCGGCCAAATGCGTCGGGGGGTATGGACTGAAGCTTTCTTT.

The J gene is TRBJ1-5, the V gene TRBV4-1; TRBD1 agrees at 8 bases. CDR1 MGHRA and CDR2 YSYEKL come from the germline V gene. The CDR3 spans 15 residues. Trimming removed 3 bases from V and 2 bases from J; junction bases left unmatched: 3. The CDR3 loop reads CASSHRGQGNQPQHF. The CDR3 DNA sequence: TGCGCCAGCAGCCACAGGGGGCAGGGCAATCAGCCCCAGCATTTT.

The V gene is TRBV27, the J gene TRBJ2-2, with 10 nucleotides matching TRBD1. Germline V gene data show CDR1 as MNHEY and CDR2 as SMNVEV (reference sequence). CDR3 length: 14 amino acids. V dropped 5 bases and J dropped 6; count of bases not matched to a gene: 3. Written as DNA, the CDR3 is TGTGCCAGCAGTCTCGGACAGGGGGCCGGGGAGCTGTTTTTT. Protein: CASSLGQGAGELFF.

This chain connects TRBV27 to TRBJ2-7; possibly TRBD1 for D (6 bases). CDR1 and CDR2 from the germline V gene are MNHEY and SMNVEV (reference sequence). The CDR3 runs 15 residues. V dropped 6 bases and J dropped 3 bases, with 18 bases sitting between them. CDR3 DNA: TGTGCCAGCAGGCCCGCCGACAGGCCTTACTACGAGCAGTACTTC. It specifies CASRPADRPYYEQYF.

J is TRBJ1-5 and V is TRBV29-1; D not resolved. CDR1 is SQVTM and CDR2 is ANQGSEA in the germline V gene. The CDR3 loop spans 12 amino acids. Trimming cost V 7 bases and J 0 bases, with 7 bases left between them. CDR3 DNA sequence: TGCAGCGCCCGCGATAGCAATCAGCCCCAGCATTTT. Amino acid sequence: CSARDSNQPQHF. Combining the CDR3 with reference TRBV29-1 and TRBJ1-5 gives the whole variable domain SAVISQKPSRDICQRGTSLTIQCQVDSQVTMMFWYRQQPGQSLTLIATANQGSEATYESGFVIDKFPISRPNLTFSTLTVSNMSPEDSSIYLCSARDSNQPQHFGDGTRLSIL.

The count of this clone is one. The chain joins TRBV28 to TRBJ2-6, with D unclear. Germline CDR1 reads MDHEN; CDR2 reads SYDVKM. The CDR3 spans 15 residues. Trimming removed 3 bases at V and 3 bases at J, with 9 bases between. The DNA of the CDR3 is TGTGCCAGCAGTTTTGAGGTACGTGGGGCCAACGTCCTGACTTTC. Protein product: CASSFEVRGANVLTF.

The CDR3 loop reads CSVEWGGDNEQFF. The CDR3, as DNA: TGCAGCGTTGAGTGGGGTGGGGACAATGAGCAGTTCTTC. The rearrangement uses TRBV29-1 and TRBJ2-1, with D uncertain. V lost 3 bases to trimming and J lost 5 bases, with 11 bases between them. In germline, CDR1 is SQVTM, CDR2 ANQGSEA. The CDR3 length is 13 residues.

The chain joins TRBV6-5 to TRBJ2-3; TRBD1 agrees at 9 bases. Germline loops: CDR1 MNHEY, CDR2 SVGAGI. V lost 5 bases and J lost 2; bases outside the gene matches: 5. This CDR3 comprises 15 residues. The CDR3 protein is CASSTGTGITDTQYF. The CDR3 DNA follows: TGTGCCAGCAGTACAGGGACAGGGATCACAGATACGCAGTATTTT.

Remarks on this clone: Compared with germline, one end of the junction differs, possibly owing to a read error. The CDR3 loop reads CASNLGRGDF. CDR3 bases: TGTGCCAGCAACCTTGGACGGGGGGACTTC. This chain connects TRBV27 to TRBJ2-7; 7 bases agree with TRBD2. Germline V gene data show CDR1 as MNHEY and CDR2 as SMNVEV (reference sequence). The CDR3 sequence is 10 residues long.

The chain employs TRBV7-9 and TRBJ2-1; 8 nucleotides align to TRBD2. CDR1 SEHNR and CDR2 FQNEAQ come from the germline V gene (reference sequence). The CDR3 runs to 16 residues. The J segment lost 3 bases and the V segment lost 2 bases, leaving 6 bases of the junction unmatched. The CDR3 region is CASSLTWTSRYNEQFF. The CDR3 DNA sequence: TGTGCCAGCAGCTTAACCTGGACTAGCCGCTACAATGAGCAGTTCTTC.

The chain carries TRBV3-1 (or the pseudogene TRBV3-2) and TRBJ1-2; D may be TRBD1 (6 bases). There are 14 residues in the CDR3. The V gene's germline CDR1 is LGHDT and CDR2 YNNKEL (reference sequence). Trimming removed 1 base at V and 7 bases at J, with 13 bases between. CDR3: CASSQGGTNGGYTF. The CDR3 DNA sequence: TGTGCCAGCAGCCAAGGTGGGACAAACGGTGGCTACACCTTC.

The chain combines TRBV5-5 with TRBJ1-5, with no clear D. V dropped 3 bases and J dropped 7 bases, with 8 bases sitting between them. The CDR3 has 12 residues. The germline gives CDR1 SGHKS, CDR2 YYEKEE (reference sequence). The CDR3 sequence: CASSSLGQPQHF. The CDR3 DNA reads TGTGCCAGCAGCTCTCTAGGGCAGCCCCAGCATTTT.

This clone turned up a few times. This sequence joins TRBV7-2 and TRBJ1-2; D remains ambiguous. This CDR3 comprises 13 residues. The ends were cut back, 4 bases at V and 2 bases at J, with 8 bases in the middle. Germline-derived CDR1 and CDR2 are SGHTA and FQGNSA. The CDR3 is CASSSYGNYGYTF. DNA of the CDR3: TGTGCCAGCAGCTCGTACGGAAACTATGGCTACACCTTC.

The chain uses TRBV6-5 and TRBJ1-3; D uncertain. The CDR3 consists of 14 residues. Germline CDR1 reads MNHEY; CDR2 reads SVGAGI. The ends were cut back, 5 bases at V and 0 bases at J, with 8 bases in the middle. The CDR3 loop is CASSMTNSGNTIYF. In DNA, the CDR3 is TGTGCCAGCAGTATGACAAACTCTGGAAACACCATATATTTT.

The chain recombines TRBV9 with TRBJ2-3, with D unclear. The CDR3 contains 16 residues. Germline assignment: CDR1 SGDLS and CDR2 YYNGEE. V shed 0 bases and J shed 0 bases, with 11 bases lying between them. CDR3 coding DNA: TGTGCCAGCAGCGTAGGGGCAGGCTATAGCACAGATACGCAGTATTTT. Amino acids: CASSVGAGYSTDTQYF.

The V and J genes are TRBV19 and TRBJ1-6, with 10 bases lining up with TRBD1. The length of the CDR3 is 16 residues. V trimming: 7 bases; J trimming: 7 bases; junction bases outside the gene matches: 10. CDR1 and CDR2 from the germline V gene are LNHDA and SQIVND (reference sequence). The CDR3 sequence is CASINAVGQGNSPLHF. CDR3 sequence (DNA): TGTGCCAGTATCAACGCCGTGGGACAGGGGAATTCACCCCTCCACTTT.

The genes are TRBV7-6 and TRBJ2-7; D gene unclear. Trimming removed 1 base from V and 2 bases from J, with 12 bases in between. CDR1 and CDR2 (germline): SGHVS, FNYEAQ. CDR3 length: 15 amino acids. The CDR3 reads CASSLVQGSTYEQYF. The CDR3 DNA is TGTGCCAGCAGCTTAGTCCAAGGATCGACCTACGAGCAGTACTTC. The full variable domain, its missing parts supplied by reference TRBV7-6 and TRBJ2-7, is GAGVSQSPRYKVTKRGQDVALRCDPISGHVSLYWYRQALGQGPEFLTYFNYEAQQDKSGLPNDRFSAERPEGSISTLTIQRTEQRDSAMYRCASSLVQGSTYEQYFGPGTRLTVT.

J is TRBJ1-5 and V is TRBV28; 8 nucleotides line up with TRBD1. Germline lookup yields CDR1 MDHEN and CDR2 SYDVKM. J gave up 3 bases and V 5 bases, and 6 bases lay outside the gene matches. This CDR3 has 15 amino acids. CDR3 nucleotides: TGTGCCAGCAGTCAGACAGGGGAGTCCAATCAGCCCCAGCATTTT. Translation gives CASSQTGESNQPQHF.

This sequence joins TRBV28 and TRBJ1-5; a weak D match, TRBD1 (5 bases). The CDR3 spans 15 residues. V was trimmed by 5 bases and J by 5 bases, leaving 16 bases between them. CDR1 MDHEN and CDR2 SYDVKM come from the germline V gene. The CDR3 reads CASSRVGGGDQPQHF. In nucleotides, the CDR3 is TGTGCCAGCAGTCGGGTGGGGGGAGGAGATCAGCCCCAGCATTTT.

The chain is built from TRBV5-1 and TRBJ2-7; D perhaps matches TRBD1 (6 bases). V was trimmed by 4 bases and J by 2 bases, leaving 19 bases between them. The germline gives CDR1 SGHRS, CDR2 YFSETQ. This CDR3 contains 16 residues. The CDR3, as DNA: TGCGCCAGCAGCCTTGGTAGCGTCAGGGGTACCTACGAGCAGTACTTC. It specifies CASSLGSVRGTYEQYF.

The CDR3 sequence is CASSQGAGGTETQYF. CDR3 nucleotides: TGTGCCAGCAGCCAAGGAGCTGGGGGGACCGAGACCCAGTACTTC. V is TRBV3-1 (or the pseudogene TRBV3-2) and J is TRBJ2-5, with D maybe TRBD2 (6 bases). The germline CDR1 and CDR2 sequences are LGHDT and YNNKEL (reference sequence). This CDR3 has 15 amino acids. V was clipped by 1 base and J by 5 bases, with 14 bases between them.

This clone was recorded a few times. The gene calls are TRBV20-1 and TRBJ2-5; D gene ambiguous. Trimming stripped 3 bases from V and 0 bases from J, with 2 bases between. Germline V gives CDR1 DFQATT, CDR2 SNEGSKA (reference sequence). CDR3 length equals 11 residues. The CDR3 DNA follows: TGCAGTGCTAGCTACCAAGAGACCCAGTACTTC. Translation gives CSASYQETQYF.

This clone was seen a few times. This chain links TRBV6-6 with TRBJ1-5; the D is unclear. CDR3 length: 13 residues. With 0 bases removed from V and 3 bases from J, the gap between germline ends came to 3 bases. Germline V gene lookup returns CDR1 MNHNY and CDR2 SVGAGI (reference sequence). In DNA form, the CDR3 reads TGTGCCAGCAGTTACTCCCCCAATCAGCCCCAGCATTTT. Translating it yields CASSYSPNQPQHF.

As regards this clone: This same CDR3 is encoded by further DNA sequences in the sample. DNA for the CDR3: TGTGCCAGCAGCTTGGTCAGGGGCTTGGCCAACTATGGCTACACCTTC. Protein sequence: CASSLVRGLANYGYTF. The chain is built from TRBV5-6 and TRBJ1-2, with D tentatively TRBD1 (6 bases). Trimming pared 0 bases from V and 2 bases from J, leaving 14 bases between. The CDR3 is made up of 16 amino acids. Germline lookup yields CDR1 SGHDT and CDR2 YYEEEE.

The V call is TRBV5-4, the J call TRBJ1-1; TRBD1 might be the D (6 bases). With 0 bases removed from V and 8 bases from J, the gap between germline ends came to 11 bases. The CDR3 has 13 amino acids. Germline V gene data show CDR1 as SGHNT and CDR2 as YYREEE (reference sequence). CDR3 in amino acids: CASSLGQDREAFF. Written as DNA, the CDR3 is TGTGCCAGCAGCTTGGGACAGGACCGGGAAGCTTTCTTT.